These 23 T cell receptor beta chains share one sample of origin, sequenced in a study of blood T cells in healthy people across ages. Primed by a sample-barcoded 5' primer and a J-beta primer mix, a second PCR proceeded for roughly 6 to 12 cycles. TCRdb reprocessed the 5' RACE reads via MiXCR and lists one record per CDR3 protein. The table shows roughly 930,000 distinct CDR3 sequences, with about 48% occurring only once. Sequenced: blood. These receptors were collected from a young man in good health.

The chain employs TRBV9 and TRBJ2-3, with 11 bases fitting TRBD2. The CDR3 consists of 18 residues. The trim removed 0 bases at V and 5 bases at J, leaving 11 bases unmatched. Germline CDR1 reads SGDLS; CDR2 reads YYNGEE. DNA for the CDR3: TGTGCCAGCAGCGTAGCTACGGGTAGCGGGGGGGCAGTAGATACGCAGTATTTT. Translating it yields CASSVATGSGGAVDTQYF.

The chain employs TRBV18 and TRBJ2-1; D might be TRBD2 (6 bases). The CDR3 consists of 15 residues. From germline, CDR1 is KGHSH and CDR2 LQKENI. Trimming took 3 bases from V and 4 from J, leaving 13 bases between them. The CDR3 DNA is TGTGCCAGCTCACCCTCTAGCGCAGTGTACAATGAGCAGTTCTTC. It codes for CASSPSSAVYNEQFF.

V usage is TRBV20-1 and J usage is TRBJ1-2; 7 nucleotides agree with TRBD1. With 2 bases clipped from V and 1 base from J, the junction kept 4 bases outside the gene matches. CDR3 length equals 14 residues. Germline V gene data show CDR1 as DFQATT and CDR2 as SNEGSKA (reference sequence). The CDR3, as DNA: TGCAGTGCTAGACCTGGGACAGTTAACTATGGCTACACCTTC. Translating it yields CSARPGTVNYGYTF.

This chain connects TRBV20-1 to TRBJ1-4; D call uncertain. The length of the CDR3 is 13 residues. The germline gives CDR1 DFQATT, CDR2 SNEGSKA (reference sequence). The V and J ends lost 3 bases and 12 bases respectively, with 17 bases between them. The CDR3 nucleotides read TGCAGTGCTAGGGGTCAGACGGAGGAAGAACTGTTTTTT. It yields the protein CSARGQTEEELFF.

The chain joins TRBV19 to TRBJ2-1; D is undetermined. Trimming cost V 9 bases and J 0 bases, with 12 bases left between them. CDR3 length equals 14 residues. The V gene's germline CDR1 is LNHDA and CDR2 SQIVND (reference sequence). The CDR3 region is CASKRRSSYNEQFF. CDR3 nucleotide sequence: TGTGCCAGCAAGAGGCGTTCCTCCTACAATGAGCAGTTCTTC.

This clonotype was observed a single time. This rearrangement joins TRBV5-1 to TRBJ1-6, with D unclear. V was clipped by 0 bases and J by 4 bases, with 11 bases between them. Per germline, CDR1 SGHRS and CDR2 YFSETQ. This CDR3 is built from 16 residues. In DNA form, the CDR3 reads TGCGCCAGCAGCTTGGCCCAGGCCCGGTATAATTCACCCCTCCACTTT. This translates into CASSLAQARYNSPLHF.

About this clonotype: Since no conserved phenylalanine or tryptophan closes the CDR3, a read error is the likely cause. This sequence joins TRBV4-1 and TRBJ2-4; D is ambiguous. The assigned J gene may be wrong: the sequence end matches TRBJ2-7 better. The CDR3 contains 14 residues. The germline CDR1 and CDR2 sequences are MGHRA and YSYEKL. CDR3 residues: CASSQVASTYEQYI. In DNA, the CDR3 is TGCGCCAGCAGCCAAGTGGCCTCCACCTACGAGCAGTACATC.

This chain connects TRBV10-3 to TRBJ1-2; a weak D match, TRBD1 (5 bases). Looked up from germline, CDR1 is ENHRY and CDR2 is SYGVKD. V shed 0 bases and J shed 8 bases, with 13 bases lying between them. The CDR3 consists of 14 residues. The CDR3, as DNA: TGTGCCATCAGTGAGTCGTCGCAGGGTAGCGGCTACACCTTC. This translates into CAISESSQGSGYTF.

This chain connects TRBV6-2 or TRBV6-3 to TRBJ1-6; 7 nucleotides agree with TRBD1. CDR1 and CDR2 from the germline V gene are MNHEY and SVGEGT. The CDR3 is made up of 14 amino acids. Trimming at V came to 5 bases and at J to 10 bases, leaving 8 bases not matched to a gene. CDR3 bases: TGTGCCAGCAGTAAGAGACAGGGAAACTCACCCCTCCACTTT. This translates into CASSKRQGNSPLHF.

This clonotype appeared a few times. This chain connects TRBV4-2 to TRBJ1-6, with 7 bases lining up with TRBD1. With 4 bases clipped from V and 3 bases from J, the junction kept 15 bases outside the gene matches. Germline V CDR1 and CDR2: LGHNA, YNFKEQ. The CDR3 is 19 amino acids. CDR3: CASSRSATGRALYNSPLHF. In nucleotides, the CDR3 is TGTGCCAGCAGCCGCTCGGCGACAGGGAGGGCCCTCTATAATTCACCCCTCCACTTT.

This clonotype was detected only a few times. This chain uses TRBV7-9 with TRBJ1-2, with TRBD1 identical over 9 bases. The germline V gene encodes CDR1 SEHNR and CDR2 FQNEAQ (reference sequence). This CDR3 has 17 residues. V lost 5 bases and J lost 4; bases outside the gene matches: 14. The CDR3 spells CASSARTGAGVIYGYTF. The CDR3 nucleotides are TGTGCCAGCAGCGCCCGGACAGGGGCTGGGGTAATCTATGGCTACACCTTC. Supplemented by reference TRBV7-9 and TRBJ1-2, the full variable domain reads DTGVSQNPRHKITKRGQNVTFRCDPISEHNRLYWYRQTLGQGPEFLTYFQNEAQLEKSRLLSDRFSAERPKGSFSTLEIQRTEQGDSAMYLCASSARTGAGVIYGYTFGSGTRLTVV.

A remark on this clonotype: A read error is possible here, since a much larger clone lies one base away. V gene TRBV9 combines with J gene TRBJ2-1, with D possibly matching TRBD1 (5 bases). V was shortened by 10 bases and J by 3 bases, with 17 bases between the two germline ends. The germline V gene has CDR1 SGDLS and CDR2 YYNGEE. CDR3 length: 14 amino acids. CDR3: CAPGRGPGYNEQFF. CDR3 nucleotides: TGTGCCCCTGGAAGGGGCCCGGGCTACAATGAGCAGTTCTTC.

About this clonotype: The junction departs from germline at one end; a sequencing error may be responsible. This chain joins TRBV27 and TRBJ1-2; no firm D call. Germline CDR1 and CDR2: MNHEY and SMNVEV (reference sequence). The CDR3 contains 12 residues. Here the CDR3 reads CACSLKGYGYTF. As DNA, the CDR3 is TGTGCCTGCAGTTTAAAGGGATATGGCTACACCTTC.

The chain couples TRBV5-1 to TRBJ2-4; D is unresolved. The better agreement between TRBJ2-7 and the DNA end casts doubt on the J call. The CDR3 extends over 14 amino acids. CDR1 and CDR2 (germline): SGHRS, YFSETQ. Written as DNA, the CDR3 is TGCGCCAGCAGCTTGACTTCAACCTCCTACGAGCAGTACTTC. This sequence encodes CASSLTSTSYEQYF.

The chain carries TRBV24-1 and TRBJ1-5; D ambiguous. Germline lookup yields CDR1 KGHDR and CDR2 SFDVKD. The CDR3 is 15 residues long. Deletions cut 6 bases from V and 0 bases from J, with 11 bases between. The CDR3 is CATSPAGNSNQPQHF. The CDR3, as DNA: TGTGCCACCAGTCCTGCCGGAAATAGCAATCAGCCCCAGCATTTT.

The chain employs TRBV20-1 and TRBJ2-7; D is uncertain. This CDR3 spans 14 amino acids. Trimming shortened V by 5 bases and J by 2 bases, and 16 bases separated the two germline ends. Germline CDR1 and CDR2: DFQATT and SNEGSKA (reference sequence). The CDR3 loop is CSAPSRGVPYEQYF. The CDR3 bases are TGCAGTGCTCCCTCCCGTGGGGTCCCCTACGAGCAGTACTTC.

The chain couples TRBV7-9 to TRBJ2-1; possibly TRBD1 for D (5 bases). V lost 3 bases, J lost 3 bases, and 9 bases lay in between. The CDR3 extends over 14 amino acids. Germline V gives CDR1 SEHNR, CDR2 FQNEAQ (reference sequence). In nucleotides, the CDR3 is TGTGCCAGCAGCTTCAAAGGGGACTACAATGAGCAGTTCTTC. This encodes CASSFKGDYNEQFF.

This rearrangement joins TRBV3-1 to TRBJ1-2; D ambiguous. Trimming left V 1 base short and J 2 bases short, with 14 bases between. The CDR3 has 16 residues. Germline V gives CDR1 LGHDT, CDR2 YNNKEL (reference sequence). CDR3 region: CASSQARTGSNYGYTF. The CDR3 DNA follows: TGTGCCAGCAGCCAAGCCCGGACGGGGTCGAACTATGGCTACACCTTC. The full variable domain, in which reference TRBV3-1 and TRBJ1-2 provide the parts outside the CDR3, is DTAVSQTPKYLVTQMGNDKSIKCEQNLGHDTMYWYKQDSKKFLKIMFSYNNKELIINETVPNRFSPKSPDKAHLNLHINSLELGDSAVYFCASSQARTGSNYGYTFGSGTRLTVV.

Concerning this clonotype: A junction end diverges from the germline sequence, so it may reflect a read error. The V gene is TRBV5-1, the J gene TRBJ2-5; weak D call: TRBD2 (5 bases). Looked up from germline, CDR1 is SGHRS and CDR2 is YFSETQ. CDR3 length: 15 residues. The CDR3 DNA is TGCGCCAGCAGCCCCGTTGAGGGCAGGCAAGAGATCCAGTACTTC. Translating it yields CASSPVEGRQEIQYF.

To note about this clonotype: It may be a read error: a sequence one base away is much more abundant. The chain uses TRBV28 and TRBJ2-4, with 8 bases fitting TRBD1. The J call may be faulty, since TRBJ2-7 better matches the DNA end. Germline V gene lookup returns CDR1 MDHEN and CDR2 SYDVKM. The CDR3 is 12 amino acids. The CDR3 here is CASRDRVDEQYF. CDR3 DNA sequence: TGTGCCAGCAGGGACAGGGTCGACGAGCAGTACTTC.

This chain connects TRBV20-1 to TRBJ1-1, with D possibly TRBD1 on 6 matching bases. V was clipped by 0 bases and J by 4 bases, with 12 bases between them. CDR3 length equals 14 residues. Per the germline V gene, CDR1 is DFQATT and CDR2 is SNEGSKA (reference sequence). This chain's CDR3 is CSARDRGLGTEAFF. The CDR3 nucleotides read TGCAGTGCTAGAGATCGGGGGCTGGGCACTGAAGCTTTCTTT.

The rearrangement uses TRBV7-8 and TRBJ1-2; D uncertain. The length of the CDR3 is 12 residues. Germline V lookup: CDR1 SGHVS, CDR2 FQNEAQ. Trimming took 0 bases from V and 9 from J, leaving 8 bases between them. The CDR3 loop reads CASSLAGVSYTF. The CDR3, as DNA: TGTGCCAGCAGCTTAGCGGGCGTGAGCTACACCTTC.

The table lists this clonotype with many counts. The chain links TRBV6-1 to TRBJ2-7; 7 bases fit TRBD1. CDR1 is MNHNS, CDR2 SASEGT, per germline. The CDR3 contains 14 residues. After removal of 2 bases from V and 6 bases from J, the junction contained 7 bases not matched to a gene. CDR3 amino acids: CASSETGAPLEQYF. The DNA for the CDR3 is TGTGCCAGCAGTGAAACAGGGGCCCCTCTCGAGCAGTACTTC.